Given below is one T cell receptor (beta chain) in context. This is likely a read error, given that the CDR3 carries no conserved phenylalanine or tryptophan at its end. The data are from a study of T cells in Graves' hyperthyroidism and ophthalmopathy. Amplification of TCR beta CDR3 regions was performed using RNA transcripts as template. With the HTBI primer set, the TCR CDR3 went through a first round of RT-PCR. Via MiXCR, TCRdb re-called the multiplex PCR reads, giving one row per CDR3 protein. The sample lists about 570,000 distinct CDR3 sequences; 40% to 55% were seen once. Trimming cost V 1 base and J 4 bases, with 19 bases left between them. This CDR3 contains 17 residues. Germline CDR1 reads WSHSY; CDR2 reads SAAADI.

Sequenced: peripheral blood or thyroid tissue (not recorded which). The receptor was derived from an adult woman with Graves' disease, either hyperthyroidism or ophthalmopathy (not recorded which). The chain recombines TRBV10-2 with TRBJ1-1; D not certain. The CDR3 loop reads CASSEFGNTGVRTEAFL. The CDR3 bases are TGCGCCAGCAGTGAGTTTGGGAACACCGGGGTTCGCACTGAAGCTTTCCTT.